The next 26 T cell receptor beta chains were all read from a single sample in a study of cytomegalovirus exposure and HLA in healthy donors. The PCR employed 60 Vbeta primers together with 13 Jbeta primers. Clones were sequenced by immunoSEQ multiplex PCR, and TCRdb holds only the in-frame ones, with some missing. The profile shows roughly 98,000 clones, approximately 56% of them singletons. The sequencing sample was made of PBMCs. Source of these receptors: a young woman in good health and CMV-seropositive.

This clone was counted only a few times. The chain uses TRBV13 and TRBJ2-5; 10 nucleotides match TRBD2. Germline V gene lookup returns CDR1 PRHDT and CDR2 FYEKMQ (reference sequence). This CDR3 region has 15 residues. The junction had 4 bases not matched to a gene; V was cut back by 0 bases and J by 6 bases. CDR3 sequence (DNA): TGTGCCAGCAGCTTAGGCCCTAGCGGGGGAAAGACCCAGTACTTC. Amino acid sequence: CASSLGPSGGKTQYF.

This clone was seen a single time. The chain has TRBV5-1 and TRBJ1-6, with D unclear. This CDR3 has 14 residues. Germline V gene sequence: CDR1 SGHRS, CDR2 YFSETQ. V was cut by 5 bases and J by 5 bases, with 11 bases left in between. CDR3 sequence: CASSQEANNSPLHF. The CDR3 DNA is TGCGCCAGCAGTCAGGAGGCGAATAATTCACCCCTCCACTTT.

This chain joins TRBV19 and TRBJ1-1, with TRBD1 matching 11 bases. CDR3 length equals 14 residues. Germline lookup yields CDR1 LNHDA and CDR2 SQIVND (reference sequence). The V and J ends lost 6 bases and 3 bases, in that order; junction bases with no gene match: 3. In nucleotides, the CDR3 is TGTGCCAGTAGGGGGACAGGGGGAGACACTGAAGCTTTCTTT. Translation: CASRGTGGDTEAFF. Combining the CDR3 with reference TRBV19 and TRBJ1-1 gives the whole variable domain DGGITQSPKYLFRKEGQNVTLSCEQNLNHDAMYWYRQDPGQGLRLIYYSQIVNDFQKGDIAEGYSVSREKKESFPLTVTSAQKNPTAFYLCASRGTGGDTEAFFGQGTRLTVV.

The rearrangement links TRBV19 to TRBJ1-2; D might be TRBD1 (5 bases). The CDR3 contains 15 residues. Between the trimmed V and J ends, which lost 1 base and 2 bases, there was a span of 11 bases. CDR1 is LNHDA, CDR2 SQIVND, per germline (reference sequence). The chain's CDR3 is CASSIGQGWNYGYTF. The CDR3 nucleotides are TGTGCCAGTAGTATAGGGCAGGGATGGAACTATGGCTACACCTTC.

The V call is TRBV5-1, the J call TRBJ1-1; 7 nucleotides match TRBD1. The CDR3 runs to 17 residues. V gave up 7 bases and J gave up 3 bases; unmatched junction bases: 18. CDR1 SGHRS and CDR2 YFSETQ come from the germline V gene. CDR3 sequence reads: CASSQGAGTVRDTEAFF. In DNA form, the CDR3 reads TGCGCCAGCTCCCAAGGGGCAGGGACAGTGAGGGACACTGAAGCTTTCTTT.

The gene calls are TRBV25-1 and TRBJ2-3; D remains ambiguous. V lost 7 bases, J lost 0 bases, and 8 bases lay in between. The germline V gene encodes CDR1 MGHDK and CDR2 SYGVNS. The CDR3 consists of 13 residues. For the CDR3, the DNA is TGTGCCAGCAAGGTTAGCAGCACAGATACGCAGTATTTT. Its protein is CASKVSSTDTQYF.

This rearrangement joins TRBV6-5 to TRBJ2-3, with TRBD1 identical over 7 bases. CDR3 length: 13 amino acids. The germline V gene has CDR1 MNHEY and CDR2 SVGAGI. V gave up 7 bases and J gave up 2 bases; unmatched junction bases: 3. CDR3 loop: CASMDRTTDTQYF. In DNA form, the CDR3 reads TGTGCCAGCATGGACAGGACCACAGATACGCAGTATTTT.

This clone appeared a few times. This chain connects TRBV19 to TRBJ1-1; D gene ambiguous. Germline V gene data show CDR1 as LNHDA and CDR2 as SQIVND (reference sequence). The CDR3 spans 14 residues. V was cut by 3 bases and J by 0 bases, with 8 bases left in between. CDR3 in DNA: TGTGCCAGTAGTATGAGAGGGATGAACACTGAAGCTTTCTTT. This encodes CASSMRGMNTEAFF. The whole variable domain, remainder taken from reference TRBV19 and TRBJ1-1, is DGGITQSPKYLFRKEGQNVTLSCEQNLNHDAMYWYRQDPGQGLRLIYYSQIVNDFQKGDIAEGYSVSREKKESFPLTVTSAQKNPTAFYLCASSMRGMNTEAFFGQGTRLTVV.

The chain combines TRBV10-1 with TRBJ2-1, with 8 positions matching TRBD1. The J segment lost 1 base and the V segment lost 4 bases, leaving 3 bases of the junction unmatched. Germline V lookup: CDR1 WNHNN, CDR2 SYGVQD (reference sequence). The CDR3 runs 15 residues. The CDR3 DNA reads as TGCGCCAGCAGTGTGGGGACAGGTTCCTACAATGAGCAGTTCTTC. Translation: CASSVGTGSYNEQFF.

This sequence joins TRBV10-3 and TRBJ2-3; D gene ambiguous. The CDR3 is 15 amino acids. V lost 0 bases, J lost 6 bases, and 13 bases lay in between. Germline V lookup: CDR1 ENHRY, CDR2 SYGVKD. The CDR3 DNA reads as TGTGCCATCAGTGAGTCGTTGGCGACGCGGGATACGCAGTATTTT. Encoded protein: CAISESLATRDTQYF.

This clone was counted a few times. This sequence joins TRBV27 and TRBJ1-1; TRBD1 aligns across 8 bases. V lost 3 bases, J lost 8 bases, and 5 bases stayed unmatched. The CDR3 is made up of 13 amino acids. Germline assignment: CDR1 MNHEY and CDR2 SMNVEV (reference sequence). CDR3 DNA sequence: TGTGCCAGCAGTTTCAGACAGGGGCTAGAAGCTTTCTTT. This codes for CASSFRQGLEAFF.

The rearrangement uses TRBV18 and TRBJ2-7, with 7 bases lining up with TRBD1. The CDR3 covers 13 residues. Germline V lookup: CDR1 KGHSH, CDR2 LQKENI. The ends lost 4 bases at V and 1 base at J; junction bases unmatched: 1. DNA for the CDR3: TGTGCCAGCTCACTGGGACAGTCCTACGAGCAGTACTTC. It codes for CASSLGQSYEQYF.

The chain is built from TRBV6-1 and TRBJ2-5, with D perhaps matching TRBD1 (5 bases). Germline V lookup: CDR1 MNHNS, CDR2 SASEGT. CDR3 size: 12 residues. Trimming pared 6 bases from V and 5 bases from J, leaving 10 bases between. The CDR3 spells CASSRVRETQYF. CDR3 DNA: TGTGCCAGCAGCAGGGTCAGGGAGACCCAGTACTTC.

The chain has TRBV12-5 and TRBJ2-1; possibly TRBD1 for D (6 bases). Germline values: CDR1 LGHNT, CDR2 FRNRAP. The CDR3 is made up of 15 amino acids. Trimming pared 6 bases from V and 6 bases from J, leaving 18 bases between. CDR3 loop: CASGEVQGLLNEQFF. The CDR3 nucleotides are TGTGCTAGTGGCGAAGTACAGGGTTTGCTCAATGAGCAGTTCTTC.

The rearrangement uses TRBV6-5 and TRBJ1-1; TRBD1 aligns across 8 bases. The CDR3 consists of 15 residues. Germline lookup yields CDR1 MNHEY and CDR2 SVGAGI. The V gene end was trimmed by 6 bases and the J gene end by 5 bases; junction bases not matched to a gene: 11. The CDR3 spells CASSPGTGTRTEAFF. DNA of the CDR3: TGTGCCAGCAGCCCCGGGACAGGAACGAGGACTGAAGCTTTCTTT.

The chain couples TRBV25-1 to TRBJ2-3; no reliable D call. CDR3 length: 15 residues. Trimming took 2 bases from V and 6 from J, leaving 15 bases between them. Germline V gives CDR1 MGHDK, CDR2 SYGVNS. The CDR3 coding sequence is TGTGCCAGCAGTGAAGGAAGGAGCGCATACGATACGCAGTATTTT. It encodes CASSEGRSAYDTQYF.

CDR3 nucleotides: TGTGCCAGCAGTTCCGGGACGGCGGGGGGCACTGAAGCTTTCTTT. This translates into CASSSGTAGGTEAFF. The chain recombines TRBV28 with TRBJ1-1; D may be TRBD1 (5 bases). Germline V lookup: CDR1 MDHEN, CDR2 SYDVKM. The ends were cut back, 4 bases at V and 4 bases at J, with 16 bases in the middle. CDR3 length: 15 residues.

There are a few counts of this clone. J is TRBJ1-1 and V is TRBV4-1; no reliable D call. Germline CDR1 is MGHRA and CDR2 is YSYEKL. The CDR3 contains 15 residues. V lost 1 base and J 4 bases, leaving 13 bases between the germline ends. The CDR3 sequence is CASSQGWVEGTEAFF. In DNA, the CDR3 is TGCGCCAGCAGCCAAGGATGGGTGGAGGGCACTGAAGCTTTCTTT.

The V call is TRBV19, the J call TRBJ1-1; 9 positions agree with TRBD1. Trimming removed 9 bases from V and 1 base from J; junction bases left unmatched: 12. The CDR3 is 16 amino acids. Germline V CDR1 and CDR2: LNHDA, SQIVND (reference sequence). CDR3 region: CASTYLGQGGNTEAFF. The DNA for the CDR3 is TGTGCCAGCACGTATCTGGGACAGGGTGGGAACACTGAAGCTTTCTTT.

The chain has TRBV7-6 and TRBJ1-4; no definite D call. V shed 6 bases and J shed 2 bases, with 13 bases lying between them. Looked up from germline, CDR1 is SGHVS and CDR2 is FNYEAQ. The length of the CDR3 is 15 residues. The CDR3 region is CASSRRSGTNEKLFF. CDR3 nucleotide sequence: TGTGCCAGCAGTCGAAGGAGTGGGACTAATGAAAAACTGTTTTTT.

The DNA for the CDR3 is TGCAGCGTTGAGCCTGGAGAGAAGACGAACACTGAAGCTTTCTTT. Translating it yields CSVEPGEKTNTEAFF. The V gene is TRBV29-1, the J gene TRBJ1-1; D is unclear. CDR3 length: 15 residues. CDR1 is SQVTM and CDR2 is ANQGSEA in the germline V gene. Trimming left V 3 bases short and J 1 base short, with 15 bases between.

Regarding this clone: A read error may produce the germline difference seen at one junction end. The chain recombines TRBV7-7 with TRBJ2-3, with 7 positions matching TRBD1. Germline values: CDR1 SSHAT, CDR2 FNYEAQ (reference sequence). The CDR3 contains 14 residues. CDR3 residues: CASSRGQGTDTQYF. CDR3 in DNA: TGTGCTAGCAGCCGCGGACAGGGCACAGATACGCAGTATTTT. Full variable domain (outside the CDR3, taken from reference TRBV7-7 and TRBJ2-3): GAGVSQSPRYKVTKRGQDVTLRCDPISSHATLYWYQQALGQGPEFLTYFNYEAQPDKSGLPSDRFSAERPEGSISTLTIQRTEQRDSAMYRCASSRGQGTDTQYFGPGTRLTVL.

The chain combines TRBV7-3 with TRBJ2-1, with a weak D call TRBD2 (5 bases). The V gene's germline CDR1 is SGHTA and CDR2 FQGTGA. V lost 1 base and J lost 11, with 12 bases in between. The CDR3 is 13 amino acids. CDR3 sequence reads: CASSLREREKQFF. The CDR3 nucleotides read TGTGCCAGCAGCTTAAGGGAACGGGAAAAGCAGTTCTTC.

This sequence joins TRBV10-3 and TRBJ1-5; D remains ambiguous. V lost 2 bases and J 6 bases, leaving 14 bases between the germline ends. CDR1 ENHRY and CDR2 SYGVKD come from the germline V gene. CDR3 size: 15 residues. CDR3: CAISEANSPSQPQHF. CDR3 DNA: TGTGCCATCAGTGAGGCAAACAGCCCAAGTCAGCCCCAGCATTTT.

This chain links TRBV6-5 with TRBJ2-6; perhaps TRBD2 as D (5 bases). V lost 8 bases and J lost 4, with 6 bases in between. Germline assignment: CDR1 MNHEY and CDR2 SVGAGI. This CDR3 comprises 12 residues. The CDR3 is CASRGGANVLTF. The CDR3 DNA sequence: TGTGCCAGCCGCGGGGGGGCCAACGTCCTGACTTTC.

The V gene is TRBV6-5, the J gene TRBJ2-7, with 8 positions matching TRBD2. CDR1 and CDR2 (germline): MNHEY, SVGAGI. The junction had 4 bases not matched to a gene; V was cut back by 2 bases and J by 1 base. The CDR3 length is 15 residues. For the CDR3, the DNA is TGTGCCAGCAGTTACGTCGGGGGGGCTTCCTACGAGCAGTACTTC. Residues: CASSYVGGASYEQYF.